Here is one T cell receptor (beta chain) with its context. What it binds is unknown. These data come from a study of cytomegalovirus exposure and HLA in healthy donors. Points from the study as a whole: Among TCR sequences, most were rare, though some public TCRs appeared in many donors. Specific recognition of CMV antigens was confirmed in vitro for three chains (all CMV-associated). The authors later linked a missense DCLRE1C variant to TCR beta V- and J-gene trimming. The authors listed about 170 TCR beta chains as cytomegalovirus-associated.

The length of the CDR3 is 13 residues. Germline V CDR1 and CDR2: SGHTA, FQGNSA. V shed 8 bases and J shed 0 bases, with 10 bases lying between them. Use of 60 Vbeta and 13 Jbeta primers characterized the PCR. Libraries were prepared by immunoSEQ multiplex PCR; TCRdb keeps only in-frame clonotypes and omits some of them. This table holds 150,000 to 200,000 clones, roughly 81% found once. The TCR sequence derives from a man between 25 and 39 years old in good health and CMV-seropositive. The gene calls are TRBV7-2 and TRBJ1-1; D may be TRBD1 (6 bases). Sequenced material: PBMCs. CDR3 amino acids: CASRGQLNTEAFF. The CDR3 coding sequence is TGTGCCAGCCGAGGACAGCTGAACACTGAAGCTTTCTTT.